This TCR beta chain is drawn from a study of T-cell reconstitution after alpha-beta-depleted transplantation in children. CDR3 size: 14 residues. The trim removed 6 bases at V and 3 bases at J, leaving 11 bases unmatched. The germline gives CDR1 DFQATT, CDR2 SNEGSKA (reference sequence). This sample's TCRbeta library carried unique molecular identifier barcodes. Each CDR3 protein gets one entry after TCRdb re-called the PCR reads with MiXCR. The data show some 350,000 distinct CDR3 sequences, about 9.3% seen once. The receptor was derived from a human donor who donated a stem cell graft to a child with acute lymphoblastic leukemia. The material was PBMCs from the stem cell graft donor, obtained from the stem cell graft. This sequence joins TRBV20-1 and TRBJ2-7, with 7 bases matching TRBD2. This CDR3 reads CSAVRAGVYYEQYF. The DNA of the CDR3 is TGCAGTGCCGTCCGGGCGGGAGTATACTACGAGCAGTACTTC.